This T cell receptor (beta chain) emerged from a study of molecular identifiers for immune sequencing clone quantification. As for the study in general: Replicates partitioned RNA from approximately 20,000 or 100,000 naive CD8 cells into five parts, sequencing four.

Bulk TCR libraries used previously described methods and listed TCR primers. One entry per CDR3 protein, called by TCRdb with MiXCR from the PCR reads. The table shows around 300,000 distinct CDR3 sequences, with 24% occurring only once. This clonotype was counted only a few times. This CDR3 is 13 amino acids long. Looked up from germline, CDR1 is LNHDA and CDR2 is SQIVND (reference sequence). V was pared by 0 bases and J by 5 bases, with 7 bases between. The sequenced sample consisted of naive CD8+ T cells from blood, with Jurkat cell RNA spiked in. Subset here: FACS-sorted CD8+CD4-CCR7+CD45RA+ naive T cells. This chain uses TRBV19 with TRBJ1-1; D not resolved. This TCR was recovered from a human donor in good health. Some libraries in this study had Jurkat cell RNA spiked in. CDR3 amino acids: CASSIDLMTEAFF. CDR3 coding DNA: TGTGCCAGTAGTATAGATCTAATGACTGAAGCTTTCTTT. The full variable domain, its missing parts supplied by reference TRBV19 and TRBJ1-1, is DGGITQSPKYLFRKEGQNVTLSCEQNLNHDAMYWYRQDPGQGLRLIYYSQIVNDFQKGDIAEGYSVSREKKESFPLTVTSAQKNPTAFYLCASSIDLMTEAFFGQGTRLTVV.